This T cell receptor (beta chain) was recorded in a study of T-cell reconstitution after alpha-beta-depleted transplantation in children. The study, taken as a whole, reports: Expanded graft clones, several hundred of them, were reportedly the source of alpha-beta T cells about two months after transplant. Some patients owed their high day-60 TCRbeta diversity to surviving recipient T cells and thymic progenitors. Hyperexpanded clones declined; after one year, newly produced T cells mostly supplied diversity.

TCRbeta library construction was performed incorporating unique molecular identifiers. TCRdb itself ran the PCR reads through MiXCR, one entry per CDR3 protein. The profile covers almost 250,000 distinct CDR3 sequences, with roughly 24% appearing a single time and over 2.5% taken by the ten largest. This clonotype was detected a few times. Its antigen is as yet unknown. Trimming pared 10 bases from V and 8 bases from J, leaving 11 bases between. This CDR3 has 10 residues. The germline gives CDR1 ENHRY, CDR2 SYGVKD. J is TRBJ1-2 and V is TRBV10-3, with D unresolved. This sample comprised PBMCs, obtained before TCRalphabeta/CD19-depleted stem cell transplant. The clonotype was recovered from a girl aged 2-10 years with Fanconi anemia, due to receive a stem cell transplant. The CDR3 region has the DNA TGTGCCACTCGGGGTGGAGGCTACACCTTC. This codes for CATRGGGYTF.